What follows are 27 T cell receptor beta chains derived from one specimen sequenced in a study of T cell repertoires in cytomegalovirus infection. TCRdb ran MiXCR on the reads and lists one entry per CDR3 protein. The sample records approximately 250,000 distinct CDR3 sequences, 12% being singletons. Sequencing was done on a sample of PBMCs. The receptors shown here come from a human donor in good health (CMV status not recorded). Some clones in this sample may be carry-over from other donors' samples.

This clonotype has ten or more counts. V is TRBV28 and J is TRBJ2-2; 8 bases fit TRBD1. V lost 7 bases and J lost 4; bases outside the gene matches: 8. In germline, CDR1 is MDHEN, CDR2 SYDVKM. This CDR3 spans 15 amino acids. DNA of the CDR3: TGTGCCAGCACTTACTTGACAGGGGCCACCGGGGAGCTGTTTTTT. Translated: CASTYLTGATGELFF. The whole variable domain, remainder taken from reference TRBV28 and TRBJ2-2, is DVKVTQSSRYLVKRTGEKVFLECVQDMDHENMFWYRQDPGLGLRLIYFSYDVKMKEKGDIPEGYSVSREKKERFSLILESASTNQTSMYLCASTYLTGATGELFFGEGSRLTVL.

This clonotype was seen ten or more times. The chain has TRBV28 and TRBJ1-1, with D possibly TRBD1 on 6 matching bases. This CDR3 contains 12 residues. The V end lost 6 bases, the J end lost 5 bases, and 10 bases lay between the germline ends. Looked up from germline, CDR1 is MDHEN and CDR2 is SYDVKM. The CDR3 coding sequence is TGTGCCAGCAGCTTCCAGGGGACTGAAGCTTTCTTT. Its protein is CASSFQGTEAFF.

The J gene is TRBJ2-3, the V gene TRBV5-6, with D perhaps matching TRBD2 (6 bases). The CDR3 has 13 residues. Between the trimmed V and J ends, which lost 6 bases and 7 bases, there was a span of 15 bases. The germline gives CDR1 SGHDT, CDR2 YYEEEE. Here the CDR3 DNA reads TGTGCCAGCACCCCTATCGGGGGAAATACGCAGTATTTT. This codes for CASTPIGGNTQYF.

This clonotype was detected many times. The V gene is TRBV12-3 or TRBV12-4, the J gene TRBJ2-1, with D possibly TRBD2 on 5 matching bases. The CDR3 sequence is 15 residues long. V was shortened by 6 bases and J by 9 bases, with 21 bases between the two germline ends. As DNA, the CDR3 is TGTGCCAGCAGCCTTCTCCCGTGGGGAGCGAGTGAGCAGTTCTTC. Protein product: CASSLLPWGASEQFF.

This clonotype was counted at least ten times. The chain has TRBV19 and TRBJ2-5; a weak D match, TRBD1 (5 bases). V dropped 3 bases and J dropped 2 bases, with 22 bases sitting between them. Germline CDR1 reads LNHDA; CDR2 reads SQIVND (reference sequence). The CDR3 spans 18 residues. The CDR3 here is CASSMGAHRVGQQETQYF. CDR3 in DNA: TGTGCCAGTAGTATGGGCGCGCATCGAGTGGGGCAGCAAGAGACCCAGTACTTC.

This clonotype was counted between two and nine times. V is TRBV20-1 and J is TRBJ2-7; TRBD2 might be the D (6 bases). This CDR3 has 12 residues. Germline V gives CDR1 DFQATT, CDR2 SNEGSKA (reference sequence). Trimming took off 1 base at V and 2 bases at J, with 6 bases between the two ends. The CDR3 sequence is CSARGEAYEQYF. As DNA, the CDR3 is TGCAGTGCTAGAGGGGAGGCCTACGAGCAGTACTTC.

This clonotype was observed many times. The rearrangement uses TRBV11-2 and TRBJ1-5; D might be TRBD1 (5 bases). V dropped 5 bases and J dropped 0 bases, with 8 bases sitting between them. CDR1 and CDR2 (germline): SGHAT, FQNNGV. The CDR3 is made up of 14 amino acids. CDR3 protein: CASSMTDSNQPQHF. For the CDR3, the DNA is TGTGCCAGCAGCATGACAGATAGCAATCAGCCCCAGCATTTT.

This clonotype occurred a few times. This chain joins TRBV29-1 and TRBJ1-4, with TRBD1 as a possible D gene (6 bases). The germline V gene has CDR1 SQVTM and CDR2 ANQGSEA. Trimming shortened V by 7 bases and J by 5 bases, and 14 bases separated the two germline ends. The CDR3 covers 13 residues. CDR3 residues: CSGKQGGNEKLFF. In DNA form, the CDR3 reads TGCAGCGGGAAACAGGGAGGGAATGAAAAACTGTTTTTT.

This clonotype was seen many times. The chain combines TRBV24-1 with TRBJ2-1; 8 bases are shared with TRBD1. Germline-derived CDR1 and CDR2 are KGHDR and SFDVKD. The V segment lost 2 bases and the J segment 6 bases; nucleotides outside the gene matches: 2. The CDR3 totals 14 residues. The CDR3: CATSDSGTGNEQFF. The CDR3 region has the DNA TGTGCCACCAGTGATTCCGGGACAGGCAATGAGCAGTTCTTC.

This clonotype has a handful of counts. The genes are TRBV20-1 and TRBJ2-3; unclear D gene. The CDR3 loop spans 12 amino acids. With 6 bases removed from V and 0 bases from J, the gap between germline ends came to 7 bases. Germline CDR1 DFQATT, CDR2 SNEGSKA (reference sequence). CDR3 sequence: CSALGSTDTQYF. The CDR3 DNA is TGCAGTGCCTTAGGTAGCACAGATACGCAGTATTTT.

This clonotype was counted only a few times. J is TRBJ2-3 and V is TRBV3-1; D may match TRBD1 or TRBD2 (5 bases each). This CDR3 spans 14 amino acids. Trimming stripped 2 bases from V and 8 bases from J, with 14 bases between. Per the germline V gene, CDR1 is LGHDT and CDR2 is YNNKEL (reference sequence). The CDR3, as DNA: TGTGCCAGCAGCCAACTCGGGACCCAGGGTACGCAGTATTTT. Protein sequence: CASSQLGTQGTQYF.

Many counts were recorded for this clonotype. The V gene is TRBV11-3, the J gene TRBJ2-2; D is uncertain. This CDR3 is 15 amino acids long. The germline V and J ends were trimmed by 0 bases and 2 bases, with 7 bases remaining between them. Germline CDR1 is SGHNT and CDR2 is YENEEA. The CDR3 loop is CASSLDSGNTGELFF. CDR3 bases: TGTGCCAGCAGCTTAGATTCTGGAAACACCGGGGAGCTGTTTTTT.

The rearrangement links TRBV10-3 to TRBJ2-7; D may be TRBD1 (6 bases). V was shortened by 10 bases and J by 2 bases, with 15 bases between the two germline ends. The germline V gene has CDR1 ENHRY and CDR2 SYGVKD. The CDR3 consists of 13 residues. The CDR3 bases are TGTGCCACCAGAGCAGGGGACCCCTACGAGCAGTACTTC. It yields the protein CATRAGDPYEQYF.

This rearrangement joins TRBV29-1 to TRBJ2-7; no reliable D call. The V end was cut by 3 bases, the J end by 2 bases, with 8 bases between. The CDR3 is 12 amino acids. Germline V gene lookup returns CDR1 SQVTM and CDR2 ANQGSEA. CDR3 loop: CSVDVSAYEQYF. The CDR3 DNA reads TGCAGCGTTGACGTGAGCGCCTACGAGCAGTACTTC.

For the CDR3, the DNA is TGCGCCAGCAGCCCTTCGACAGGGGGCAATAATTCACCCCTCCACTTT. Translating it yields CASSPSTGGNNSPLHF. The V and J genes are TRBV4-3 and TRBJ1-6, with 10 bases identical to TRBD1. With V trimmed by 4 bases and J by 5 bases, 5 bases remained unmatched. This CDR3 comprises 16 residues. Germline CDR1 is LGHNA and CDR2 is YSLEER.

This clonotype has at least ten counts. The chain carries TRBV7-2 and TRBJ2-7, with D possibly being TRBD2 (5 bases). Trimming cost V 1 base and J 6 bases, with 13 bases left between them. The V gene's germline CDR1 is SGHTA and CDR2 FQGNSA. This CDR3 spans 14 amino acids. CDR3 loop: CASSLESRAAEQYF. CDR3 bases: TGTGCCAGCAGCTTAGAGTCGAGGGCTGCCGAGCAGTACTTC.

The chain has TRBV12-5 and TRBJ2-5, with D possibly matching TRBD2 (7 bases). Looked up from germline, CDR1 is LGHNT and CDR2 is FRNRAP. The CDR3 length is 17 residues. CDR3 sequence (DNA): TGTGTTCCCCGGGGGGCCCGGACAGACCCACCACAAGAGACCCAGTACTTC. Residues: CVPRGARTDPPQETQYF.

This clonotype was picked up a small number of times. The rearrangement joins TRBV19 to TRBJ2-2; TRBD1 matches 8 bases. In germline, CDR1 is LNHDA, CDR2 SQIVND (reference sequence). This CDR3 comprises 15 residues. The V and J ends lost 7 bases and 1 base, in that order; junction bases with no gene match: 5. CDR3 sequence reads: CASKRGTGNTGELFF. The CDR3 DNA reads TGTGCCAGTAAGCGCGGGACAGGGAACACCGGGGAGCTGTTTTTT.

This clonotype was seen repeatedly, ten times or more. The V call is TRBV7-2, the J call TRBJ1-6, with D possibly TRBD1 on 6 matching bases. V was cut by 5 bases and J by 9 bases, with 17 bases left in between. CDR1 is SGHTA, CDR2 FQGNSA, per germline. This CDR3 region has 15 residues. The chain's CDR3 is CASSPDSQGGSPLHF. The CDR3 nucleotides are TGTGCCAGCAGCCCGGACAGTCAAGGGGGTTCACCCCTCCACTTT.

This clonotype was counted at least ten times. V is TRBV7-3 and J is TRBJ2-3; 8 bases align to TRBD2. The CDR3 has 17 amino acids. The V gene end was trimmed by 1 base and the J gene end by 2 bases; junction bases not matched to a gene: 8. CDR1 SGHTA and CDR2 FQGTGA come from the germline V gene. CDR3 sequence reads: CASSLRGLAGSTDTQYF. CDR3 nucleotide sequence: TGTGCCAGCAGCTTAAGGGGGCTAGCGGGCTCCACAGATACGCAGTATTTT.

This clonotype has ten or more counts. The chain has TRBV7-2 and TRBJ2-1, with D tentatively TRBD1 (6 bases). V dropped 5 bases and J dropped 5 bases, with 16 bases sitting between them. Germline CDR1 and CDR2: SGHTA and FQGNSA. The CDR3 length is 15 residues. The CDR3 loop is CASSPRAGDHNEQFF. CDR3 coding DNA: TGTGCCAGCAGCCCCAGGGCAGGGGACCACAATGAGCAGTTCTTC.

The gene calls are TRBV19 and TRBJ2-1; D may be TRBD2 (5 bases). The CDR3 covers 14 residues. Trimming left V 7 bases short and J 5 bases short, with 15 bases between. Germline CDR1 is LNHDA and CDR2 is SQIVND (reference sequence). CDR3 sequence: CASTHLRVDNEQFF. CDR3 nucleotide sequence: TGTGCCAGTACTCACCTGCGGGTTGACAATGAGCAGTTCTTC.

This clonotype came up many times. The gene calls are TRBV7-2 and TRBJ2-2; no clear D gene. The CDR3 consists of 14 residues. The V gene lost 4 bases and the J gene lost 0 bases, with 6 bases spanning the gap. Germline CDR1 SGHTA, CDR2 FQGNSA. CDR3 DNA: TGTGCCAGCAGCTATGGGCCGAACACCGGGGAGCTGTTTTTT. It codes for CASSYGPNTGELFF.

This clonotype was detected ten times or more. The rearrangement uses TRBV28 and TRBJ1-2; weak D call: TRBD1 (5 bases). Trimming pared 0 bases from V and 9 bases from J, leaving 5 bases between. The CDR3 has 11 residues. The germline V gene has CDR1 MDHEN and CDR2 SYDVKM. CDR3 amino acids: CASSLWDSYTF. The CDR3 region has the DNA TGTGCCAGCAGTTTATGGGACAGCTACACCTTC.

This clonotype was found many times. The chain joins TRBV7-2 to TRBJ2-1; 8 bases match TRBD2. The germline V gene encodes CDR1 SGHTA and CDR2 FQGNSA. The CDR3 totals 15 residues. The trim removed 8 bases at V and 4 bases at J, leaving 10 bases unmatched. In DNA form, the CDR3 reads TGTGCCAGCGGCGTGGGAGCGGGAGAGTACAATGAGCAGTTCTTC. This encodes CASGVGAGEYNEQFF.

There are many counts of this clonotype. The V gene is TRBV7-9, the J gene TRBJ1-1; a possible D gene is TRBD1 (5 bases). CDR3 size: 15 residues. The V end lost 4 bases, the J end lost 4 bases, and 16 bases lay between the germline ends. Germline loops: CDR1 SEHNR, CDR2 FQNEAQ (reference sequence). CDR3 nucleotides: TGTGCCAGCAGCTCCCCCTCGGGGGGTCGCACTGAAGCTTTCTTT. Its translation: CASSSPSGGRTEAFF.

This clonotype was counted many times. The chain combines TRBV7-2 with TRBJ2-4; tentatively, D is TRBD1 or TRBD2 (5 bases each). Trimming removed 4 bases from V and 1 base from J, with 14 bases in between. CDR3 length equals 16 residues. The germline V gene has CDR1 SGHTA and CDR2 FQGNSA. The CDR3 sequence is CASSSSGPSAKNIQYF. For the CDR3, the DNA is TGTGCCAGCAGCTCTTCGGGGCCGTCGGCCAAAAACATTCAGTACTTC.